This TCR beta chain was captured by sequencing in a study of cytomegalovirus exposure and HLA in healthy donors. V gave up 4 bases and J gave up 7 bases; unmatched junction bases: 6. CDR3 length: 13 residues. Germline V gives CDR1 MNHNY, CDR2 SVGAGI (reference sequence). PCR used 60 Vbeta primers and 13 Jbeta primers. As handled by the study authors: An analysis performed later counted roughly 80 million unique TCR beta chains (roughly 11 million of them shared). Method: immunoSEQ multiplex PCR; TCRdb's copy keeps in-frame clones and lacks some. V and J calls and clone size are as listed in that table; D and trimming were resolved from the DNA. The sample records about 100,000 clones, 79% being singletons.

V gene TRBV6-6 combines with J gene TRBJ2-5; 7 nucleotides line up with TRBD1. This sequence originates from a female donor in good health and CMV-seropositive. The sequenced material came from PBMCs. The CDR3 bases are TGTGCCAGCAGTTTTGACAGGGCAGGGACCCAGTACTTC. Protein: CASSFDRAGTQYF.